The text below deals with one T cell receptor (beta chain). Using immunoSEQ multiplex PCR, the repertoire was profiled, and TCRdb retains in-frame clones only, with some absent. The sample has about 41,000 clones, around 76% seen once. These data originate in a study of blood T cell repertoires in COVID-19. Study summary: From T cells, B-cell-depleted T cells, or PBMCs came the material, which was cDNA or gDNA.

Germline assignment: CDR1 LGHNA and CDR2 YNFKEQ. The CDR3 is 13 amino acids. V was trimmed by 1 base and J by 7 bases, leaving 10 bases between them. The sequence derives from a man older than 75 with acute or convalescent COVID-19. Sequencing input: peripheral blood. This chain joins TRBV4-2 and TRBJ2-5; D is possibly TRBD2 (7 bases). The CDR3 protein is CASSQARGGTQYF. The DNA of the CDR3 is TGTGCCAGCAGCCAAGCAAGGGGGGGGACCCAGTACTTC.